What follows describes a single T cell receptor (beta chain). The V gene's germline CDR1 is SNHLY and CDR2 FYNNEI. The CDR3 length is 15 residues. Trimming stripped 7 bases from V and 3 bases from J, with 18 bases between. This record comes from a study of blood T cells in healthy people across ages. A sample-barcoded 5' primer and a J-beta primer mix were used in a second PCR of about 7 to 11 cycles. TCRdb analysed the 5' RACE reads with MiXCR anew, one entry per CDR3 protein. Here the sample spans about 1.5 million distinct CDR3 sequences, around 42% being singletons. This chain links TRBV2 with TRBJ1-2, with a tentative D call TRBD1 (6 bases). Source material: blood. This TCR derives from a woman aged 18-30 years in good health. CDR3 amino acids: CASMSRGLLDYGYTF. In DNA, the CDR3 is TGTGCCAGCATGAGCAGGGGCCTGCTAGACTATGGCTACACCTTC.